What follows is one T cell receptor beta chain and its context. Its antigen remains unidentified. Produced via immunoSEQ multiplex PCR; TCRdb's table is partial and in-frame only. The sample carries 470,000 or so clones, about 78% recorded once. Donors comprised healthy HIV-negative adults lacking recent acute infections or vaccinations. These data are taken from a study of shared clonotypes between healthy human individuals. Study-level results: An effect of sequencing depth on clonotype sharing among donors was expected.

Germline-derived CDR1 and CDR2 are SGHAT and FQNNGV. Trimming stripped 5 bases from V and 6 bases from J, with 20 bases between. The CDR3 runs 16 residues. The chain recombines TRBV11-2 with TRBJ2-1; possible D gene TRBD1, 6 bases. This clonotype was obtained from a woman in her thirties or forties in good health. Some clones in this sample may be carry-over from other donors' samples. Sequenced material: PBMCs. CDR3 protein: CASSLRADRSFNEQFF. CDR3 nucleotide sequence: TGTGCCAGCAGCCTACGGGCGGACAGATCATTCAATGAGCAGTTCTTC.